Here is one TCR beta chain with its context. Assay used: immunoSEQ multiplex PCR; TCRdb lists only in-frame clones, some missing. Of roughly 25,000 clones detected, about 72% appear once; the ten largest clones hold just under 30%. These data belong to a study of PD-1 blockade in classical Hodgkin lymphoma. Time point indicated: cycle 4 day 1 (C4D1), after 5 to 7 weeks of nivolumab. Patients all relapsed after autologous stem cell transplantation, and there was variation in brentuximab vedotin exposure. Germline V CDR1 and CDR2: MNHNY, SVGAGI (reference sequence). The CDR3 is made up of 10 amino acids. Trimming removed 8 bases at V and 5 bases at J, with 6 bases between.

The chain has TRBV6-6 and TRBJ1-1; no definite D call. The sample here was peripheral blood mononuclear cells (PBMCs), taken before the fourth cycle of nivolumab. The receptor's source is a human donor with classical Hodgkin lymphoma. The CDR3 loop reads CASGSTEAFF. As DNA, the CDR3 is TGTGCCAGCGGGAGTACTGAAGCTTTCTTT.